The clone carrying this TCR beta chain has just a few counts. What it binds is unknown. This specimen belongs to a study of radiation and T cells in renal cell carcinoma. Documented time point: blood 4 weeks post-SBRT, at nephrectomy. Treatment noted: 15 Gy SBRT to primary tumor, nephrectomy 4 weeks later. Nephrectomy followed 15 Gy stereotactic body radiation by 4 weeks. Study-level points and caveats: Pretreatment tumor biopsies were lacking, so baseline clonotypes are unknown.

Sequencing was performed with immunoSEQ multiplex PCR; in TCRdb, only in-frame clones are kept and a portion is missing. The sample lists about 83,000 clones, over 65% occurring once. With 2 bases removed from V and 8 bases from J, the gap between germline ends came to 7 bases. The CDR3 runs to 12 residues. Germline V gene data show CDR1 as SGHTA and CDR2 as FQGNSA. The receptor's source is a woman aged 55-69 years with renal cell carcinoma. The starting material was blood, obtained from a patient whose treatment included radiotherapy and nephrectomy. The V call is TRBV7-2, the J call TRBJ2-1; possible D gene TRBD2, 6 bases. CDR3 nucleotides: TGTGCCAGCAGCTTATGGGGGGATGAGCAGTTCTTC. It is translated as CASSLWGDEQFF.